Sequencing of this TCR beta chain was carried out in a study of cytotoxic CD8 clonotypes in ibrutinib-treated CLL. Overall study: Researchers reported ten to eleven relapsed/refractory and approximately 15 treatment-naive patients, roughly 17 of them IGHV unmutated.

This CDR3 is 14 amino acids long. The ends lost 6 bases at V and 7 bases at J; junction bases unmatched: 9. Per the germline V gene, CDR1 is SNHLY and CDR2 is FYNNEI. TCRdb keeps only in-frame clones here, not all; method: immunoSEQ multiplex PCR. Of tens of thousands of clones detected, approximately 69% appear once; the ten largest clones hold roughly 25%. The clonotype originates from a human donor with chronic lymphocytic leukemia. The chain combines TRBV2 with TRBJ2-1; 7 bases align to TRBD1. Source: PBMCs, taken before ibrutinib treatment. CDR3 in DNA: TGTGCCAGCAGAGGGGGCACAGGGCAAAATGAGCAGTTCTTC. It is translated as CASRGGTGQNEQFF.